This TCR beta chain was retrieved from a study of Graves' ophthalmopathy and Graves' hyperthyroidism. Study-level results: In blood, most expanded thyroid clonotypes above 0.001 frequency were also detected.

The authors amplified TCR beta CDR3 regions from RNA transcripts. Investigators did first-round RT-PCR with HTBI primers, then second-round multiplex PCR. TCRdb recomputed calls from the multiplex PCR reads with MiXCR, one row per CDR3 protein. In the table there are 340,000 or so distinct CDR3 sequences, about a sixth of which are singletons. This clonotype occurred many times. What it binds is unknown. CDR1 and CDR2 from the germline V gene are SGHTA and FQGNSA. CDR3 length equals 14 residues. The V gene lost 6 bases and the J gene lost 6 bases, with 15 bases spanning the gap. J is TRBJ1-5 and V is TRBV7-2; D possibly corresponds to TRBD1 (6 bases). The clonotype was recovered from an adult man with Graves' ophthalmopathy. Material for sequencing was peripheral blood. The CDR3 sequence: CASSSQGIGQPQHF. CDR3 sequence (DNA): TGTGCCAGCAGTTCTCAGGGGATCGGTCAGCCCCAGCATTTT.